A single sample gave rise to the 22 T cell receptor beta chains below, sequenced in a study of cytomegalovirus exposure and HLA in healthy donors. PCR was performed using 60 Vbeta and 13 Jbeta primers. The data were produced by immunoSEQ multiplex PCR, yet TCRdb's version contains in-frame clones alone and is incomplete. The sample lists about 170,000 clones, 79% occurring once. The sequenced sample was PBMCs. Receptors originate from a woman between 50 and 59 years old in good health and CMV-seronegative.

V gene TRBV7-2 combines with J gene TRBJ1-5, with TRBD1 matching 7 bases. J lost 1 base, V lost 5 bases, and 5 bases had no gene match. CDR1 and CDR2 from the germline V gene are SGHTA and FQGNSA. The CDR3 consists of 15 residues. CDR3: CASSRGQASNQPQHF. The CDR3 DNA reads as TGTGCCAGCAGCCGCGGACAGGCGAGCAATCAGCCCCAGCATTTT.

The chain couples TRBV5-1 to TRBJ2-1; 12 bases align to TRBD2. Per the germline V gene, CDR1 is SGHRS and CDR2 is YFSETQ. J lost 14 bases, V lost 0 bases, and 6 bases had no gene match. The CDR3 extends over 14 amino acids. CDR3 nucleotide sequence: TGCGCCAGCAGCTTGGGACTAGCGGGGGCCCTAGAGTTCTTC. Translated: CASSLGLAGALEFF.

The V and J genes are TRBV5-8 and TRBJ2-7, with 7 bases fitting TRBD1. Trimming cost V 0 bases and J 4 bases; bases outside gene matches: 1. CDR3 size: 13 residues. The germline gives CDR1 SGHTS, CDR2 YDEGEE. CDR3 amino acids: CASSLGGQYEQYF. CDR3 DNA: TGTGCCAGCAGCTTGGGGGGACAGTACGAGCAGTACTTC.

This chain links TRBV30 with TRBJ2-3; TRBD1 aligns across 10 bases. CDR1 GTSNPN and CDR2 SVGIG come from the germline V gene (reference sequence). Trimming took 3 bases from V and 4 from J; bases not matched to a gene: 7. The CDR3 contains 15 residues. CDR3 nucleotide sequence: TGTGCCTGGAGGGCGGACAGGGGGTCGTCAGATACGCAGTATTTT. Translated: CAWRADRGSSDTQYF. Based on the CDR3 plus reference TRBV30 and TRBJ2-3, the full variable domain is SQTIHQWPATLVQPVGSPLSLECTVEGTSNPNLYWYRQAAGRGLQLLFYSVGIGQISSEVPQNLSASRPQDRQFILSSKKLLLSDSGFYLCAWRADRGSSDTQYFGPGTRLTVL.

This clone was counted a single time. The J gene is TRBJ2-4, the V gene TRBV5-8; 7 nucleotides agree with TRBD1. The trim removed 4 bases at V and 5 bases at J, leaving 9 bases unmatched. Germline CDR1 is SGHTS and CDR2 is YDEGEE. The CDR3 contains 15 residues. CDR3 in amino acids: CASSHNRGRENIQYF. CDR3 DNA: TGTGCCAGCAGCCACAACAGGGGACGGGAAAACATTCAGTACTTC.

The gene calls are TRBV5-4 and TRBJ2-7; TRBD1 matches at 8 bases. Trimming at V came to 4 bases and at J to 3 bases, leaving 6 bases not matched to a gene. CDR3 size: 14 residues. The germline V gene encodes CDR1 SGHNT and CDR2 YYREEE (reference sequence). In nucleotides, the CDR3 is TGTGCCAGCAGCCGCGGGACAGGAATCTACGAGCAGTACTTC. This sequence encodes CASSRGTGIYEQYF.

The gene calls are TRBV6-1 and TRBJ1-1; D ambiguous. This CDR3 comprises 15 residues. Germline CDR1 and CDR2: MNHNS and SASEGT. Between the trimmed V and J ends, which lost 1 base and 1 base, there was a span of 10 bases. As DNA, the CDR3 is TGTGCCAGCAGTGAAGTGGCAGGCCCGAACACTGAAGCTTTCTTT. It specifies CASSEVAGPNTEAFF.

The chain employs TRBV6-1 and TRBJ2-1; the match to TRBD2 covers 10 bases. Germline V gene data show CDR1 as MNHNS and CDR2 as SASEGT. The CDR3 runs 17 residues. The trim removed 1 base at V and 4 bases at J, leaving 7 bases unmatched. This chain's CDR3 is CASSEGFLAGVYNEQFF. DNA of the CDR3: TGTGCCAGCAGTGAAGGGTTCCTAGCGGGGGTTTACAATGAGCAGTTCTTC.

CDR3 DNA: TGTGCCTGGCTGGTCGGCAATGAGCAGTTCTTC. This sequence encodes CAWLVGNEQFF. The chain couples TRBV30 to TRBJ2-1; D unclear. Trimming left V 5 bases short and J 6 bases short, with 8 bases between. CDR3 length: 11 amino acids. CDR1 and CDR2 (germline): GTSNPN, SVGIG (reference sequence).

This clone appeared a few times. The rearrangement joins TRBV27 to TRBJ2-7; 9 bases fit TRBD1. CDR3 length equals 14 residues. The germline V gene has CDR1 MNHEY and CDR2 SMNVEV (reference sequence). Trimming at V came to 5 bases and at J to 4 bases, leaving 6 bases not matched to a gene. CDR3 residues: CASSPNRGPYEQYF. The CDR3 DNA sequence: TGTGCCAGCAGTCCCAACAGGGGGCCGTACGAGCAGTACTTC.

The chain has TRBV7-2 and TRBJ2-7; 7 positions match TRBD2. Germline loops: CDR1 SGHTA, CDR2 FQGNSA. Trimming cost V 5 bases and J 4 bases; bases outside gene matches: 8. The CDR3 is made up of 14 amino acids. DNA of the CDR3: TGTGCCAGCAGCCTCGTTGAGCGGGGTTACGAGCAGTACTTC. Its protein is CASSLVERGYEQYF.

With respect to this clone: The junction differs from germline at one of its ends, possibly a read error. The genes are TRBV7-7 and TRBJ2-3; TRBD2 agrees at 10 bases. The CDR3 extends over 14 amino acids. The germline V gene has CDR1 SSHAT and CDR2 FNYEAQ (reference sequence). The CDR3 is CASSLAGGTDTQYF. In DNA form, the CDR3 reads TGTGCTAGCAGCTTAGCGGGGGGAACAGATACGCAGTATTTT. The full variable domain, completed using reference TRBV7-7 and TRBJ2-3, is GAGVSQSPRYKVTKRGQDVTLRCDPISSHATLYWYQQALGQGPEFLTYFNYEAQPDKSGLPSDRFSAERPEGSISTLTIQRTEQRDSAMYRCASSLAGGTDTQYFGPGTRLTVL.

This clone appeared a few times. The junction and the germline gene differ at one end; a read error may be behind it. The rearrangement joins TRBV7-9 to TRBJ2-1; D gene ambiguous. This CDR3 is built from 15 residues. CDR1 is SEHNR, CDR2 FQNEAQ, per germline (reference sequence). The CDR3 region has the DNA TGTTCCAGCAGCTCAAGAGAGACTCGGTGGTTTGAGCAGTTCTTC. Its translation: CSSSSRETRWFEQFF.

This sequence joins TRBV7-3 and TRBJ2-1, with 7 nucleotides matching TRBD2. This CDR3 has 14 residues. Germline values: CDR1 SGHTA, CDR2 FQGTGA. With V trimmed by 3 bases and J by 12 bases, 11 bases remained unmatched. CDR3 region: CASSLGGGFVGQFF. CDR3 coding DNA: TGTGCCAGCAGCTTGGGGGGAGGGTTTGTGGGGCAGTTCTTC.

This clone was seen a handful of times. V usage is TRBV27 and J usage is TRBJ2-2; possibly TRBD2 for D (6 bases). Germline CDR1 is MNHEY and CDR2 is SMNVEV (reference sequence). Trimming left V 4 bases short and J 2 bases short, with 14 bases between. CDR3 length equals 16 residues. The CDR3 is CASSSLRDSNTGELFF. CDR3 nucleotides: TGTGCCAGCAGTTCCCTCCGGGACTCCAACACCGGGGAGCTGTTTTTT.

This chain joins TRBV4-3 and TRBJ1-3, with D possibly being TRBD1 (6 bases). Germline V lookup: CDR1 LGHNA, CDR2 YSLEER. This CDR3 region has 16 residues. Deletions cut 2 bases from V and 4 bases from J, with 15 bases between. The CDR3 DNA is TGCGCCAGCAGCCAACTAGCCCCAGGGGAAGGAAACACCATATATTTT. Its translation: CASSQLAPGEGNTIYF.

In its sample, this clone was seen a few times. Other DNA sequences of this sample code for an identical CDR3. The chain uses TRBV28 and TRBJ2-6, with TRBD2 as a possible D gene (5 bases). V lost 2 bases to trimming and J lost 2 bases, with 7 bases between them. The CDR3 is 15 residues long. Per the germline V gene, CDR1 is MDHEN and CDR2 is SYDVKM. The CDR3 protein is CASSLRGTGANVLTF. CDR3 bases: TGTGCCAGCAGTTTACGGGGTACTGGGGCCAACGTCCTGACTTTC. Full variable domain (rest looked up from reference TRBV28 and TRBJ2-6): DVKVTQSSRYLVKRTGEKVFLECVQDMDHENMFWYRQDPGLGLRLIYFSYDVKMKEKGDIPEGYSVSREKKERFSLILESASTNQTSMYLCASSLRGTGANVLTFGAGSRLTVL.

This clone was found a few times. V is TRBV5-4 and J is TRBJ2-5; D is perhaps TRBD1 (6 bases). The V gene's germline CDR1 is SGHNT and CDR2 YYREEE (reference sequence). Trimming removed 1 base at V and 5 bases at J, with 21 bases between. This CDR3 is 17 amino acids long. The DNA for the CDR3 is TGTGCCAGCAGCTTGAGGGGAAGAACAATGAGGGGGGAGACCCAGTACTTC. Translating it yields CASSLRGRTMRGETQYF.

There are a few counts of this clone. V is TRBV10-1 and J is TRBJ2-2; D gene ambiguous. There are 13 residues in the CDR3. V lost 4 bases, J lost 4 bases, and 7 bases lay in between. CDR1 and CDR2 from the germline V gene are WNHNN and SYGVQD (reference sequence). The CDR3 spells CASSVVVTGELFF. The DNA for the CDR3 is TGCGCCAGCAGTGTGGTAGTCACCGGGGAGCTGTTTTTT.

V gene TRBV6-1 combines with J gene TRBJ2-2, with D perhaps TRBD2 (5 bases). Germline V gene lookup returns CDR1 MNHNS and CDR2 SASEGT. V lost 6 bases, J lost 0 bases, and 8 bases lay in between. This CDR3 has 14 residues. The CDR3 DNA follows: TGTGCCAGCAGGAGGGCCGCGAACACCGGGGAGCTGTTTTTT. This codes for CASRRAANTGELFF.

The rearrangement links TRBV7-2 to TRBJ2-5, with D hard to call. This CDR3 comprises 15 residues. V was pared by 5 bases and J by 2 bases, with 15 bases between. Germline lookup yields CDR1 SGHTA and CDR2 FQGNSA. CDR3 region: CASSPSLVQQETQYF. DNA for the CDR3: TGTGCCAGCAGCCCCTCTCTGGTACAGCAAGAGACCCAGTACTTC.

This clone was detected only once. This chain links TRBV7-9 with TRBJ1-4, with 7 bases that match TRBD1. Germline values: CDR1 SEHNR, CDR2 FQNEAQ (reference sequence). The CDR3 totals 14 residues. Unmatched junction bases numbered 4, after V lost 5 bases and J lost 4 bases. CDR3 protein: CASSRRDSNEKLFF. In nucleotides, the CDR3 is TGTGCCAGCAGCCGGAGGGACAGTAATGAAAAACTGTTTTTT.